Shown below are 27 T cell receptor beta chains from a single sample sequenced in a study of blood T cell repertoires in COVID-19. This table comes from immunoSEQ multiplex PCR, and its TCRdb copy is limited to in-frame clones, with some not included. The data contain 150,000 to 200,000 clones, around 76% of them singletons. What was sequenced was PBMCs or T cells enriched from blood (not recorded which). These receptors all come from a woman between 50 and 59 years old with acute COVID-19.

The chain joins TRBV4-3 to TRBJ1-4; 7 bases match TRBD1. The CDR3 is 18 residues long. Germline assignment: CDR1 LGHNA and CDR2 YSLEER. With V trimmed by 3 bases and J by 8 bases, 18 bases remained unmatched. The DNA of the CDR3 is TGCGCCAGCAGCCAGGACGAGGCAGGGGGGATTCAAAGGGAAAAACTGTTTTTT. The encoded protein is CASSQDEAGGIQREKLFF.

The rearrangement uses TRBV19 and TRBJ1-2; the D gene is possibly TRBD1 (5 bases). Germline V gene data show CDR1 as LNHDA and CDR2 as SQIVND (reference sequence). V was trimmed by 3 bases and J by 10 bases, leaving 15 bases between them. CDR3 size: 13 residues. In DNA, the CDR3 is TGTGCCAGTAGTATTGGTGACAGCCCGATCTACACCTTC. Amino acids: CASSIGDSPIYTF.

This chain links TRBV7-6 with TRBJ1-6; D might be TRBD1 (5 bases). Trimming stripped 5 bases from V and 0 bases from J, with 8 bases between. Germline CDR1 and CDR2: SGHVS and FNYEAQ. This CDR3 region has 15 residues. The CDR3 spells CASSRQSSYNSPLHF. The CDR3 DNA reads TGTGCCAGCAGCCGACAGAGCTCCTATAATTCACCCCTCCACTTT.

The V call is TRBV7-9, the J call TRBJ2-1; tentative D call: TRBD1 (6 bases). The CDR3 length is 15 residues. Germline V lookup: CDR1 SEHNR, CDR2 FQNEAQ (reference sequence). V was pared by 2 bases and J by 5 bases, with 13 bases between. The DNA for the CDR3 is TGTGCCAGCAGCTTAAGTTTTCCAGGGGACAATGAGCAGTTCTTC. Its translation: CASSLSFPGDNEQFF.

This clone was seen a few times. This sequence joins TRBV7-2 and TRBJ1-2, with D possibly TRBD1 on 5 matching bases. The CDR3 contains 16 residues. The V and J ends lost 1 base and 6 bases respectively, with 18 bases between them. Germline lookup yields CDR1 SGHTA and CDR2 FQGNSA. CDR3 region: CASSLGQGGFQHGYTF. DNA for the CDR3: TGTGCCAGCAGCTTAGGGCAGGGTGGTTTCCAACATGGCTACACCTTC.

The genes are TRBV19 and TRBJ1-3; possible D gene TRBD1, 5 bases. Germline lookup yields CDR1 LNHDA and CDR2 SQIVND (reference sequence). Trimming took off 1 base at V and 2 bases at J, with 9 bases between the two ends. The CDR3 covers 15 residues. As DNA, the CDR3 is TGTGCCAGTAGTATAGTGCCGGGGGCTGGAAACACCATATATTTT. Its translation is CASSIVPGAGNTIYF.

This CDR3 is CATSDLPTSGGETQYF. CDR3 sequence (DNA): TGTGCCACCAGTGATCTCCCGACTAGCGGGGGTGAGACCCAGTACTTC. The gene calls are TRBV24-1 and TRBJ2-5, with 12 bases matching TRBD2. The V segment lost 3 bases and the J segment 5 bases; nucleotides outside the gene matches: 6. The CDR3 loop spans 16 amino acids. The V gene's germline CDR1 is KGHDR and CDR2 SFDVKD.

Many counts were recorded for this clone. This sequence joins TRBV7-3 and TRBJ1-1; D possibly corresponds to TRBD1 (5 bases). Trimming removed 2 bases from V and 0 bases from J, with 13 bases in between. This CDR3 is built from 16 residues. Germline CDR1 SGHTA, CDR2 FQGTGA. CDR3 residues: CASSLGPGSLNTEAFF. In nucleotides, the CDR3 is TGTGCCAGCAGCTTAGGGCCAGGGTCCCTGAACACTGAAGCTTTCTTT.

V gene TRBV5-6 combines with J gene TRBJ1-6, with TRBD1 matching 9 bases. Per germline, CDR1 SGHDT and CDR2 YYEEEE. After removal of 0 bases from V and 9 bases from J, the junction contained 10 bases not matched to a gene. The CDR3 sequence is 17 residues long. CDR3 DNA sequence: TGTGCCAGCAGCTTGGCCTTGACAGGGGGTCTAGGTTCACCCCTCCACTTT. It is translated as CASSLALTGGLGSPLHF.

The chain employs TRBV28 and TRBJ1-1, with D perhaps matching TRBD1 (5 bases). The CDR3 contains 16 residues. The V end was cut by 7 bases, the J end by 0 bases, with 18 bases between. Germline V gene lookup returns CDR1 MDHEN and CDR2 SYDVKM. CDR3 region: CASTNPGLTMNTEAFF. In DNA, the CDR3 is TGTGCCAGCACCAACCCGGGACTTACCATGAACACTGAAGCTTTCTTT.

V and J are TRBV6-6 and TRBJ2-1, with 9 bases matching TRBD2. Germline CDR1 and CDR2: MNHNY and SVGAGI (reference sequence). Trimming at V came to 6 bases and at J to 6 bases, leaving 9 bases not matched to a gene. The CDR3 runs to 15 residues. Written as DNA, the CDR3 is TGTGCCAGCAGAGGCGGGGGGGGAGAGTTCAATGAGCAGTTCTTC. Its protein is CASRGGGGEFNEQFF.

Only a few counts were recorded for this clone. The chain is built from TRBV5-5 and TRBJ2-7; TRBD2 is a possible D gene (6 bases). From germline, CDR1 is SGHKS and CDR2 YYEKEE (reference sequence). This CDR3 contains 15 residues. Trimming shortened V by 1 base and J by 6 bases, and 17 bases separated the two germline ends. The CDR3 protein is CASSLRQGGGIEQYV. The CDR3 nucleotides are TGTGCCAGCAGCTTGAGGCAGGGAGGAGGGATCGAGCAGTACGTC.

This sequence joins TRBV27 and TRBJ1-6; TRBD1 aligns across 9 bases. The germline CDR1 and CDR2 sequences are MNHEY and SMNVEV (reference sequence). The V gene end was trimmed by 4 bases and the J gene end by 5 bases; junction bases not matched to a gene: 3. The CDR3 runs to 15 residues. DNA for the CDR3: TGTGCCAGCAGTTCCTGGGACAGGGATAATTCACCCCTCCACTTT. Translated, it gives CASSSWDRDNSPLHF.

The CDR3 is CASSQQNRGQPQHF. The CDR3 region has the DNA TGTGCCAGCAGCCAACAAAACCGGGGGCAGCCCCAGCATTTT. V and J are TRBV3-1 (or the pseudogene TRBV3-2) and TRBJ1-5, with D tentatively TRBD1 (5 bases). CDR1 is LGHDT and CDR2 is YNNKEL in the germline V gene (reference sequence). V shed 2 bases and J shed 7 bases, with 12 bases lying between them. The CDR3 is 14 amino acids.

The V gene is TRBV28, the J gene TRBJ2-7; D remains ambiguous. V dropped 5 bases and J dropped 2 bases, with 4 bases sitting between them. Germline CDR1 reads MDHEN; CDR2 reads SYDVKM. The CDR3 is 11 amino acids. The CDR3, as DNA: TGTGCCAGCAGTGCAGCCTACGAGCAGTACGTC. Encoded protein: CASSAAYEQYV.

This chain joins TRBV3-1 (or the pseudogene TRBV3-2) and TRBJ1-1; D gene uncertain. Germline V gene lookup returns CDR1 LGHDT and CDR2 YNNKEL (reference sequence). The CDR3 runs to 13 residues. With 4 bases removed from V and 1 base from J, the gap between germline ends came to 7 bases. The CDR3 DNA reads TGTGCCAGCAGCCTGGGCAGGAACACTGAAGCTTTCTTT. It is translated as CASSLGRNTEAFF.

The CDR3 bases are TGTGCCAGCAGCCCTCTCGGCGGGGATAATGAAAAACTGTTTTTT. Translated: CASSPLGGDNEKLFF. This sequence joins TRBV3-1 (or the pseudogene TRBV3-2) and TRBJ1-4; D is unclear. Germline V gene sequence: CDR1 LGHDT, CDR2 YNNKEL (reference sequence). Trimming cost V 4 bases and J 4 bases, with 13 bases left between them. This CDR3 has 15 amino acids.

V gene TRBV5-1 combines with J gene TRBJ2-4, with 10 bases lining up with TRBD1. Germline values: CDR1 SGHRS, CDR2 YFSETQ. The V segment lost 4 bases and the J segment 8 bases; nucleotides outside the gene matches: 6. CDR3 size: 14 residues. CDR3 amino acids: CASSPRDRGDIQYF. The DNA of the CDR3 is TGCGCCAGCAGCCCCCGGGACAGGGGTGACATTCAGTACTTC.

The chain has TRBV5-4 and TRBJ1-6, with no clear D. Looked up from germline, CDR1 is SGHNT and CDR2 is YYREEE (reference sequence). Between the trimmed V and J ends, which lost 5 bases and 10 bases, there was a span of 16 bases. The CDR3 spans 14 residues. The CDR3 loop is CASSIGQVMSPLHF. CDR3 nucleotides: TGTGCCAGCAGTATTGGGCAGGTCATGTCACCCCTCCACTTT. Combining the CDR3 with reference TRBV5-4 and TRBJ1-6 gives the whole variable domain ETGVTQSPTHLIKTRGQQVTLRCSSQSGHNTVSWYQQALGQGPQFIFQYYREEENGRGNFPPRFSGLQFPNYSSELNVNALELDDSALYLCASSIGQVMSPLHFGNGTRLTVT.

This chain uses TRBV6-5 with TRBJ2-1; 7 bases are shared with TRBD2. CDR1 and CDR2 from the germline V gene are MNHEY and SVGAGI. With V trimmed by 0 bases and J by 6 bases, 5 bases remained unmatched. CDR3 length: 15 amino acids. The CDR3 bases are TGTGCCAGCAGTTACTCGGGGGGGGGTACCAATGAGCAGTTCTTC. Residues: CASSYSGGGTNEQFF.

This clone was seen a single time. The chain recombines TRBV7-2 with TRBJ1-1; unclear D gene. Germline V CDR1 and CDR2: SGHTA, FQGNSA. Trimming removed 4 bases at V and 10 bases at J, with 16 bases between. This CDR3 has 13 residues. This CDR3 reads CASSSDSVVGAFF. The CDR3 nucleotides read TGTGCCAGCAGCTCAGACTCGGTCGTAGGAGCTTTCTTT.

The chain couples TRBV3-1 (or the pseudogene TRBV3-2) to TRBJ2-1; 9 nucleotides align to TRBD1. Germline V gene data show CDR1 as LGHDT and CDR2 as YNNKEL (reference sequence). V lost 4 bases and J lost 3; bases outside the gene matches: 4. The CDR3 loop spans 15 amino acids. The CDR3, as DNA: TGTGCCAGCAGCCGGGACAGGGCCCACTACAATGAGCAGTTCTTC. It specifies CASSRDRAHYNEQFF.

V gene TRBV6-5 combines with J gene TRBJ1-1, with no clear D. V lost 0 bases and J lost 3, with 8 bases in between. The CDR3 sequence is 14 residues long. CDR1 MNHEY and CDR2 SVGAGI come from the germline V gene. CDR3 in amino acids: CASSYSAGDTEAFF. The CDR3 nucleotides are TGTGCCAGCAGTTACTCGGCCGGGGACACTGAAGCTTTCTTT.

This chain joins TRBV19 and TRBJ2-5, with 9 bases matching TRBD2. This CDR3 has 15 amino acids. Losses at the gene ends were 1 base for V and 4 bases for J; bases not matched to a gene: 4. CDR1 and CDR2 (germline): LNHDA, SQIVND (reference sequence). In nucleotides, the CDR3 is TGTGCCAGTAGTATAGGTGGCGGGGGGGCAGAGACCCAGTACTTC. Protein: CASSIGGGGAETQYF.

The V and J genes are TRBV7-9 and TRBJ1-6; TRBD1 matches at 7 bases. CDR1 SEHNR and CDR2 FQNEAQ come from the germline V gene (reference sequence). The CDR3 totals 15 residues. The V and J ends lost 7 bases and 7 bases, in that order; junction bases with no gene match: 10. The chain's CDR3 is CASTPRDSFNSPLHF. The CDR3 bases are TGTGCCAGCACCCCCCGGGACAGTTTCAATTCACCCCTCCACTTT.

The chain uses TRBV2 and TRBJ1-2; D is unresolved. The CDR3 spans 15 residues. CDR1 SNHLY and CDR2 FYNNEI come from the germline V gene. Trimming shortened V by 1 base and J by 1 base, and 10 bases separated the two germline ends. The CDR3 nucleotides are TGTGCCAGCAGTGAAGGATTCGCGGGTAACTATGGCTACACCTTC. Translated, it gives CASSEGFAGNYGYTF.

CDR3 coding DNA: TGTGCCAGCAGCTACGGACTAGCGGATCAAGAGACCCAGTACTTC. It yields the protein CASSYGLADQETQYF. The chain has TRBV11-2 and TRBJ2-5; the match to TRBD2 covers 10 bases. CDR1 and CDR2 from the germline V gene are SGHAT and FQNNGV. This CDR3 is 15 amino acids long. Trimming at V came to 4 bases and at J to 2 bases, leaving 4 bases not matched to a gene.